This T cell receptor beta chain derives from a study of T and B cells in COVID-19 patients. Study information: COVID-19 patients gave peripheral blood either during active infection or after recovery.

The V gene lost 4 bases and the J gene lost 4 bases, with 10 bases spanning the gap. The CDR3 spans 13 residues. Looked up from germline, CDR1 is MNHEY and CDR2 is SVGAGI. TRB was amplified from approximately 250-480 ng of blood genomic DNA. TRB rearrangements were amplified by multiplex PCR with BIOMED2 TRB-A/B primers. One entry per CDR3 protein, called by TCRdb with MiXCR from the multiplex PCR reads. The sample lists approximately 17,000 distinct CDR3 sequences, under 30% seen once, with 4% to 5% in the top ten. A note on this clonotype: What it binds is unknown.

Findings and caveats of the study: There were about 2,500 TCR clusters exclusive to the recovered cohort, fewer than 35 with low generation probability.

J is TRBJ1-2 and V is TRBV6-5; a possible D gene is TRBD1 (6 bases). Sequences were obtained from blood. The clonotype was recovered from a human donor who had recovered from COVID-19. The CDR3: CASSLNRVYGYTF. Written as DNA, the CDR3 is TGTGCCAGCAGTTTAAACAGGGTCTATGGCTACACCTTC.